What follows are 21 T cell receptor beta chains derived from one specimen sequenced in a study of human versus mouse CDR3 diversity and MHC coevolution. Sequencing used immunoSEQ multiplex PCR; TCRdb keeps in-frame clones, though not all of them. The data contain roughly 81,000 clones, 85% to 95% of them singletons. Material: naive CD4+ T cells from blood. Subset described: CD45RO-negative CD62L-positive naive CD4 T cells. The source of these receptors is a person between 25 and 75 years old in good health.

Notes on this clone: This specimen includes other DNA sequences encoding the same CDR3. The gene calls are TRBV2 and TRBJ1-2; perhaps TRBD1 as D (5 bases). V was trimmed by 2 bases and J by 8 bases, leaving 9 bases between them. The CDR3 sequence is 12 residues long. Germline-derived CDR1 and CDR2 are SNHLY and FYNNEI. The CDR3, as DNA: TGTGCCAGCAGTGAACTGGGGGGAGGCTACACCTTC. It encodes CASSELGGGYTF. Variable domain in full (rest from reference TRBV2 and TRBJ1-2): EPEVTQTPSHQVTQMGQEVILRCVPISNHLYFYWYRQILGQKVEFLVSFYNNEISEKSEIFDDQFSVERPDGSNFTLKIRSTKLEDSAMYFCASSELGGGYTFGSGTRLTVV.

This clone showed up just once. The chain combines TRBV30 with TRBJ1-4, with 8 bases fitting TRBD1. The CDR3 is 15 residues long. Per the germline V gene, CDR1 is GTSNPN and CDR2 is SVGIG (reference sequence). V shed 3 bases, J shed 3 bases, and the junction held 6 bases outside the gene matches. CDR3 coding DNA: TGTGCCTGGAGCGTTAACAGGGGGGCTAATGAAAAACTGTTTTTT. It is translated as CAWSVNRGANEKLFF.

The V gene is TRBV5-1, the J gene TRBJ2-5, with 10 bases matching TRBD2. TRBJ2-7 matches the DNA end more closely, so the J call is doubtful. This CDR3 is 14 amino acids long. In germline, CDR1 is SGHRS, CDR2 YFSETQ. CDR3 DNA sequence: TGCGCCAGCAGCTCGGGGACTAGCGATCGCGAGCAGTACTTC. It codes for CASSSGTSDREQYF.

The V and J genes are TRBV7-3 and TRBJ2-1, with a weak D call TRBD1 (5 bases). The CDR3 consists of 13 residues. V was cut by 2 bases and J by 5 bases, with 7 bases left in between. Germline CDR1 SGHTA, CDR2 FQGTGA. CDR3 nucleotides: TGTGCCAGCAGCTTACTGGACAACAATGAGCAGTTCTTC. This gives the protein CASSLLDNNEQFF.

The chain combines TRBV7-2 with TRBJ1-2; tentatively, D is TRBD1 (5 bases). V was pared by 3 bases and J by 2 bases, with 10 bases between. Germline CDR1 SGHTA, CDR2 FQGNSA. This CDR3 spans 14 amino acids. The CDR3 is CASSFDSLNYGYTF. CDR3 DNA: TGTGCCAGCAGCTTCGACAGCTTGAACTATGGCTACACCTTC.

The V call is TRBV27, the J call TRBJ2-1; no firm D call. Germline CDR1 MNHEY, CDR2 SMNVEV (reference sequence). The CDR3 extends over 16 amino acids. The ends were cut back, 1 base at V and 1 base at J, with 11 bases in the middle. This chain's CDR3 is CASSLYPATSYNEQFF. The CDR3 DNA reads TGTGCCAGCAGTTTATATCCAGCGACGTCCTACAATGAGCAGTTCTTC.

The rearrangement links TRBV30 to TRBJ2-7; 8 nucleotides line up with TRBD1. With V trimmed by 6 bases and J by 5 bases, 9 bases remained unmatched. Germline V gene sequence: CDR1 GTSNPN, CDR2 SVGIG (reference sequence). The CDR3 has 13 residues. CDR3 bases: TGTGCCTGTACCAGGACAGGGATGAACGAGCAGTACTTC. Translating it yields CACTRTGMNEQYF.

CDR3 DNA sequence: TGTGCCAGCAGCTTAGGGACAGGGGCGAAAAAGCAGTACTTC. Translated: CASSLGTGAKKQYF. This chain links TRBV7-8 with TRBJ2-5; TRBD1 agrees at 9 bases. The CDR3 runs 14 residues. Germline CDR1 SGHVS, CDR2 FQNEAQ. V was clipped by 1 base and J by 11 bases; unmatched bases: 8.

The chain couples TRBV29-1 to TRBJ1-4, with a weak D call TRBD1 (6 bases). The CDR3 sequence is 17 residues long. CDR1 SQVTM and CDR2 ANQGSEA come from the germline V gene. The CDR3 region has the DNA TGCAGGGGTGTAAACCGGGACACCTTGGAGACTAATGAAAAACTGTTTTTT. Encoded protein: CRGVNRDTLETNEKLFF.

The chain uses TRBV29-1 and TRBJ2-7, with D possibly being TRBD2 (5 bases). The CDR3 spans 13 residues. CDR1 and CDR2 (germline): SQVTM, ANQGSEA. The germline V and J ends were trimmed by 4 bases and 6 bases, with 16 bases remaining between them. Written as DNA, the CDR3 is TGCAGCGTTGCCGGGATCCTAAACTCCGAGCAGTACTTC. It translates to CSVAGILNSEQYF.

The genes are TRBV10-3 and TRBJ2-7; 9 nucleotides align to TRBD1. Trimming at V came to 6 bases and at J to 3 bases, leaving 9 bases not matched to a gene. Germline CDR1 is ENHRY and CDR2 is SYGVKD. This CDR3 has 15 residues. The CDR3 nucleotides are TGTGCCATCAGGGATTCAAGACAGGGGGTCTACGAGCAGTACTTC. Protein product: CAIRDSRQGVYEQYF.

This chain uses TRBV7-3 with TRBJ2-3, with 8 bases aligning to TRBD2. Germline lookup yields CDR1 SGHTA and CDR2 FQGTGA. The CDR3 runs to 16 residues. V lost 2 bases, J lost 1 base, and 5 bases stayed unmatched. The CDR3 loop reads CASSLGSGGGTDTQYF. The CDR3 DNA reads as TGTGCCAGCAGCTTAGGTTCGGGGGGGGGCACAGATACGCAGTATTTT. The variable domain in full, with the rest retrieved from reference TRBV7-3 and TRBJ2-3, is GAGVSQTPSNKVTEKGKYVELRCDPISGHTALYWYRQSLGQGPEFLIYFQGTGAADDSGLPNDRFFAVRPEGSVSTLKIQRTERGDSAVYLCASSLGSGGGTDTQYFGPGTRLTVL.

This clone occurred a few times. The chain uses TRBV6-4 and TRBJ1-1, with 8 nucleotides matching TRBD1. V shed 4 bases, J shed 7 bases, and the junction held 8 bases outside the gene matches. The CDR3 runs 14 residues. The germline V gene has CDR1 MRHNA and CDR2 SNTAGT. The CDR3 bases are TGTGCCAGCAGTGCGCGGCAGGGGGCGAGTGAAGCTTTCTTT. This sequence encodes CASSARQGASEAFF.

CDR3 in amino acids: CATSRDITVLEETQYF. The CDR3 DNA sequence: TGTGCCACCAGCAGAGATATAACGGTACTCGAAGAGACCCAGTACTTC. The J gene is TRBJ2-5, the V gene TRBV15; D gene uncertain. The CDR3 extends over 16 amino acids. The germline V gene encodes CDR1 LNHNV and CDR2 YYDKDF (reference sequence). The V gene lost 0 bases and the J gene lost 3 bases, with 14 bases spanning the gap.

The chain joins TRBV6-5 to TRBJ2-7, with D uncertain. CDR3 size: 13 residues. CDR1 and CDR2 (germline): MNHEY, SVGAGI. Between the trimmed V and J ends, which lost 4 bases and 2 bases, there was a span of 9 bases. The CDR3 DNA sequence: TGTGCCAGCAGTTCCCCGGTGGCCTACGAGCAGTACTTC. It codes for CASSSPVAYEQYF.

The V gene is TRBV4-1, the J gene TRBJ1-4; 9 bases are a match to TRBD1. Unmatched junction bases numbered 10, after V lost 3 bases and J lost 8 bases. The germline V gene encodes CDR1 MGHRA and CDR2 YSYEKL. The CDR3 contains 16 residues. CDR3 DNA sequence: TGCGCCAGCAGCCAGACCACCGGGACAGGGAACGAAAAACTGTTTTTT. Protein product: CASSQTTGTGNEKLFF.

V is TRBV7-2 and J is TRBJ2-7; D is ambiguous. The V end was cut by 1 base, the J end by 4 bases, with 11 bases between. CDR1 is SGHTA, CDR2 FQGNSA, per germline. This CDR3 has 14 residues. The CDR3 DNA reads TGTGCCAGCAGCTTAGGAGTTCCCTATTACGAGCAGTACTTC. Protein sequence: CASSLGVPYYEQYF.

The chain's CDR3 is CSASGQGGDGYTF. CDR3 in DNA: TGCAGCGCCTCCGGGCAGGGGGGAGATGGCTACACCTTC. This sequence joins TRBV29-1 and TRBJ1-2; 7 bases agree with TRBD1. Germline-derived CDR1 and CDR2 are SQVTM and ANQGSEA. This CDR3 contains 13 residues. The V segment lost 7 bases and the J segment 6 bases; nucleotides outside the gene matches: 11. Full variable domain (rest looked up from reference TRBV29-1 and TRBJ1-2): SAVISQKPSRDICQRGTSLTIQCQVDSQVTMMFWYRQQPGQSLTLIATANQGSEATYESGFVIDKFPISRPNLTFSTLTVSNMSPEDSSIYLCSASGQGGDGYTFGSGTRLTVV.

Regarding this clone: The same CDR3 arises from other DNA sequences in this sample as well. The J gene is TRBJ2-3, the V gene TRBV4-3; 9 bases match TRBD2. Germline V gene lookup returns CDR1 LGHNA and CDR2 YSLEER. The CDR3 runs 15 residues. With V trimmed by 5 bases and J by 6 bases, 9 bases remained unmatched. The CDR3 coding sequence is TGCGCCAGCAGCTTAGAAGCGGGGGGCCCGGATACGCAGTATTTT. Its translation is CASSLEAGGPDTQYF.

The chain joins TRBV7-2 to TRBJ2-5; D ambiguous. TRBJ2-7 matches the DNA end more closely, so the J call is doubtful. CDR1 is SGHTA, CDR2 FQGNSA, per germline. This CDR3 is built from 12 residues. The CDR3 DNA follows: TGTGCCAGCAGCTTCGCCTCCTACGAGCAGTACTTC. The encoded protein is CASSFASYEQYF.

The V and J genes are TRBV11-2 and TRBJ2-7, with D perhaps TRBD1 (6 bases). This CDR3 is 15 amino acids long. Trimming removed 5 bases from V and 5 bases from J, with 19 bases in between. Per the germline V gene, CDR1 is SGHAT and CDR2 is FQNNGV. Here the CDR3 DNA reads TGTGCCAGCAGCGCAGTCAGGGGCGCGTTCCACGAGCAGTACTTC. It specifies CASSAVRGAFHEQYF.